This entry lists 20 T cell receptor beta chains sequenced from one sample in a study of T cell responses to AZD1222 COVID-19 vaccine. Some clones are missing from TCRdb's copy, which holds only in-frame ones; the method was immunoSEQ multiplex PCR. This table has around 80,000 clones, 90% to 95% appearing once. The specimen comprised peripheral blood, sampled on day 0 of AZD1222 vaccination. The source is an adult in good health.

The chain joins TRBV28 to TRBJ1-5; D gene uncertain. The germline V gene encodes CDR1 MDHEN and CDR2 SYDVKM. The length of the CDR3 is 13 residues. V lost 6 bases to trimming and J lost 7 bases, with 13 bases between them. The CDR3, as DNA: TGTGCCAGCAGACTTGAAATAAGCCAGCCCCAGCATTTT. This translates into CASRLEISQPQHF.

The chain recombines TRBV5-1 with TRBJ1-3, with D maybe TRBD1 (6 bases). CDR1 is SGHRS, CDR2 YFSETQ, per germline. The CDR3 contains 16 residues. Trimming stripped 0 bases from V and 3 bases from J, with 13 bases between. CDR3: CASSLGPRGGGNTIYF. DNA of the CDR3: TGCGCCAGCAGCTTGGGCCCCAGGGGCGGTGGAAACACCATATATTTT.

V usage is TRBV24-1 and J usage is TRBJ1-4; 10 bases agree with TRBD1. This CDR3 region has 14 residues. Trimming took 0 bases from V and 10 from J; bases not matched to a gene: 1. Germline V gives CDR1 KGHDR, CDR2 SFDVKD. The CDR3 region has the DNA TGTGCCACCAGTGATTTGCGGACAGGGGGAAAACTGTTTTTT. Amino acid sequence: CATSDLRTGGKLFF.

This sequence joins TRBV18 and TRBJ1-1; 8 positions agree with TRBD1. Losses at the gene ends were 2 bases for V and 0 bases for J; bases not matched to a gene: 11. The CDR3 is made up of 18 amino acids. Germline V CDR1 and CDR2: KGHSH, LQKENI. The CDR3 region has the DNA TGTGCCAGCTCACCAAGGGGGCAGGGGGCGTTTTTGAACACTGAAGCTTTCTTT. Translating gives CASSPRGQGAFLNTEAFF.

This clone was counted between two and nine times. The chain couples TRBV4-1 to TRBJ1-1; a weak D match, TRBD1 (5 bases). CDR3 length: 14 amino acids. V lost 4 bases to trimming and J lost 0 bases, with 9 bases between them. From germline, CDR1 is MGHRA and CDR2 YSYEKL. The CDR3 spells CASSLGTVNTEAFF. The DNA for the CDR3 is TGCGCCAGCAGCCTAGGGACGGTGAACACTGAAGCTTTCTTT.

The DNA of the CDR3 is TGTGCCAGCAGTGAAGAGAGTCTAGCGGCAGGGACCCAGTACTTC. Its protein product is CASSEESLAAGTQYF. The chain couples TRBV6-1 to TRBJ2-5, with 7 positions matching TRBD2. J gave up 7 bases and V 1 base, and 9 bases lay outside the gene matches. The CDR3 has 15 amino acids. The germline V gene encodes CDR1 MNHNS and CDR2 SASEGT.

V is TRBV11-2 and J is TRBJ1-1; D perhaps matches TRBD1 (6 bases). Trimming left V 6 bases short and J 1 base short, with 24 bases between. Germline CDR1 reads SGHAT; CDR2 reads FQNNGV. The CDR3 is 18 residues long. The CDR3 nucleotides read TGTGCCAGCAGTCGCGGGGGCCTCCCGGTTCCCAAGAACACTGAAGCTTTCTTT. It is translated as CASSRGGLPVPKNTEAFF.

The V and J genes are TRBV9 and TRBJ1-5; unclear D gene. The CDR3 sequence is 15 residues long. Germline CDR1 SGDLS, CDR2 YYNGEE. V lost 2 bases, J lost 6 bases, and 15 bases lay in between. The CDR3 DNA sequence: TGTGCCAGCAGCGTGGAGGGAAGTGACGGTCAGCCCCAGCATTTT. Its translation: CASSVEGSDGQPQHF.

The chain couples TRBV27 to TRBJ2-3; D is unresolved. Germline V lookup: CDR1 MNHEY, CDR2 SMNVEV (reference sequence). V was cut by 2 bases and J by 2 bases, with 5 bases left in between. There are 13 residues in the CDR3. The CDR3 DNA follows: TGTGCCAGCAGTTTACTGCTCACAGATACGCAGTATTTT. Its protein is CASSLLLTDTQYF.

The chain couples TRBV6-2 or TRBV6-3 to TRBJ2-7, with no clear D. In germline, CDR1 is MNHEY, CDR2 SVGEGT. The CDR3 consists of 11 residues. V was shortened by 4 bases and J by 4 bases, with 5 bases between the two germline ends. In nucleotides, the CDR3 is TGTGCCAGCAGTTTCAAGTACGAGCAGTACTTC. It translates to CASSFKYEQYF.

The rearrangement uses TRBV28 and TRBJ1-5; D is possibly TRBD1 (5 bases). From germline, CDR1 is MDHEN and CDR2 SYDVKM. This CDR3 contains 14 residues. V lost 5 bases and J lost 7, with 15 bases in between. The CDR3 DNA is TGTGCCAGCAGTCCCGGCCCTAAGGGGCAGCCCCAGCATTTT. Amino acid sequence: CASSPGPKGQPQHF. Filled out from reference TRBV28 and TRBJ1-5, the complete variable domain reads DVKVTQSSRYLVKRTGEKVFLECVQDMDHENMFWYRQDPGLGLRLIYFSYDVKMKEKGDIPEGYSVSREKKERFSLILESASTNQTSMYLCASSPGPKGQPQHFGDGTRLSIL.

The chain combines TRBV12-3 or TRBV12-4 with TRBJ1-6; weak D call: TRBD1 (6 bases). Trimming cost V 8 bases and J 10 bases, with 12 bases left between them. There are 12 residues in the CDR3. CDR3 nucleotides: TGTGCCAGCTCCGGGGGCAAATCACCCCTCCACTTT. Encoded protein: CASSGGKSPLHF.

The chain has TRBV3-1 (or the pseudogene TRBV3-2) and TRBJ1-1; D remains ambiguous. CDR3 size: 15 residues. Germline CDR1 reads LGHDT; CDR2 reads YNNKEL (reference sequence). Trimming took off 4 bases at V and 1 base at J, with 13 bases between the two ends. DNA for the CDR3: TGTGCCAGCAGCCCAAAAAGTCATTCGAACACTGAAGCTTTCTTT. Translating gives CASSPKSHSNTEAFF.

The chain joins TRBV19 to TRBJ1-5; D is undetermined. Per germline, CDR1 LNHDA and CDR2 SQIVND (reference sequence). The V end was cut by 5 bases, the J end by 4 bases, with 9 bases between. This CDR3 is 13 amino acids long. The CDR3 reads CASSQMVNQPQHF. DNA of the CDR3: TGTGCCAGTAGTCAAATGGTAAATCAGCCCCAGCATTTT.

This chain joins TRBV3-1 (or the pseudogene TRBV3-2) and TRBJ1-3; no definite D call. Trimming cost V 0 bases and J 4 bases, with 4 bases left between them. This CDR3 spans 13 amino acids. Germline V gene data show CDR1 as LGHDT and CDR2 as YNNKEL (reference sequence). The CDR3 sequence: CASSQERGNTIYF. The CDR3 DNA reads as TGTGCCAGCAGCCAAGAGAGGGGAAACACCATATATTTT.

The rearrangement joins TRBV9 to TRBJ1-5; 8 bases agree with TRBD1. The CDR3 length is 15 residues. V lost 4 bases to trimming and J lost 6 bases; unmatched junction nucleotides: 9. Looked up from germline, CDR1 is SGDLS and CDR2 is YYNGEE. This CDR3 reads CASSQGAGDGQPQHF. The CDR3 DNA is TGTGCCAGCAGCCAGGGGGCAGGGGATGGTCAGCCCCAGCATTTT.

The CDR3 nucleotides are TGTGCCAGCTCCCAAGGTAGCTATAGCAATCAGCCCCAGCATTTT. Its protein product is CASSQGSYSNQPQHF. The chain uses TRBV2 and TRBJ1-5; D gene uncertain. This CDR3 has 15 residues. Per germline, CDR1 SNHLY and CDR2 FYNNEI. Trimming stripped 8 bases from V and 0 bases from J, with 14 bases between.

The rearrangement links TRBV5-1 to TRBJ2-5; 9 bases match TRBD1. Germline CDR1 is SGHRS and CDR2 is YFSETQ. The CDR3 extends over 13 amino acids. V trimming: 4 bases; J trimming: 4 bases; junction bases outside the gene matches: 2. For the CDR3, the DNA is TGCGCCAGCAGCGGGGGACAGGGAGAGACCCAGTACTTC. Amino acids: CASSGGQGETQYF.

V gene TRBV6-5 combines with J gene TRBJ1-1; no firm D call. From germline, CDR1 is MNHEY and CDR2 SVGAGI. The V and J ends lost 4 bases and 4 bases respectively, with 7 bases between them. The CDR3 runs to 12 residues. The CDR3 sequence is CASSFAGTEAFF. As DNA, the CDR3 is TGTGCCAGCAGTTTCGCCGGCACTGAAGCTTTCTTT.

V usage is TRBV7-2 and J usage is TRBJ2-2; possible D gene TRBD2, 7 bases. The length of the CDR3 is 16 residues. Germline values: CDR1 SGHTA, CDR2 FQGNSA. Deletions cut 3 bases from V and 5 bases from J, with 16 bases between. The CDR3 DNA reads TGTGCCAGCAGCTTCCTCGGGGGGCCGGGGACCGGGGAGCTGTTTTTT. It translates to CASSFLGGPGTGELFF.